This TCR beta chain appears in the sequencing data of a study of T cells after yellow fever vaccination. The CDR3 length is 17 residues. The trim removed 0 bases at V and 5 bases at J, leaving 9 bases unmatched. General study findings and limits: It was a weaker secondary response, yet one that peaked faster, at day 5 versus 15. Post-booster repertoires again held most primary-vaccination clones (approximately 96% CD4, approximately 90% CD8). Contaminating bulk clonotypes could be abundant in FACS-sorted repertoires.

Synthesis of TCR cDNA relied on 5'RACE template switching, which attached a universal primer site and UMIs. TCRdb re-derived calls from the 5' RACE reads in MiXCR, one entry per CDR3 protein. Of 500,000 to 650,000 distinct CDR3 sequences in the sample, 12% were seen once. This clonotype was detected ten times or more. Its specificity is not known. The rearrangement uses TRBV23-1 and TRBJ2-5; 10 nucleotides match TRBD2. TRBV23-1 is annotated as an ORF whose role is uncertain. This material consisted of PBMCs, taken on the day of the yellow fever booster vaccination. The clonotype comes from a man aged 25 to 40 who received the YFV17D yellow fever vaccine. The CDR3 here is CASSQSMWLAGVETQYF. DNA of the CDR3: TGCGCCAGCAGTCAATCGATGTGGCTAGCGGGAGTTGAGACCCAGTACTTC.